This is a list of T cell receptor beta chains from one sample in a study of blood T cell repertoires in COVID-19. Assay: immunoSEQ multiplex PCR; the TCRdb copy retains only in-frame clones and omits some. The sample includes over 350,000 clones, more than 70% of them seen just once. Material for sequencing was PBMCs or T cells enriched from blood (not recorded which). The source is a young woman who had recovered from COVID-19. Both conserved end residues are part of each CDR3. The D gene is left open where the match is weak. Clone size is shown for a subset of rows, as once, few, many or a class of expanded clone.

few	NA	TRBV7-9	16	TRBJ1-4	CASSLNGFRINEKLFF	TGTGCCAGCAGCTTAAATGGTTTCAGAATTAATGAAAAACTGTTTTTT
NA	TRBD1	TRBV5-1	11	TRBJ1-1	CASRRNSGQTF	TGCGCCAGCAGGCGAAATTCGGGACAGACCTTT
NA	NA	TRBV6-5	14	TRBJ2-3	CASRKTGSTDTQYF	TGTGCCAGCAGAAAGACAGGAAGCACAGATACGCAGTATTTT
NA	TRBD1	TRBV7-9	15	TRBJ1-4	CASSFTGEANEKLFF	TGTGCCAGCAGCTTCACAGGGGAAGCTAATGAAAAACTGTTTTTT
NA	TRBD2	TRBV5-4	17	TRBJ2-3	CASSPSSRGGGADTQYF	TGTGCCAGCAGCCCCTCGAGTAGGGGCGGGGGGGCAGATACGCAGTATTTT
NA	TRBD1	TRBV5-4	16	TRBJ2-3	CASSKDRGPHADTQYF	TGTGCCAGCAGCAAAGACAGGGGTCCCCACGCAGATACGCAGTATTTT
NA	NA	TRBV5-6	14	TRBJ1-5	CASSQTGFNQPQHF	TGTGCCAGCAGTCAAACAGGGTTCAATCAGCCCCAGCATTTT
NA	NA	TRBV5-1	13	TRBJ2-1	CASSLASAAFQFF	TGCGCCAGCAGCTTGGCAAGCGCAGCTTTTCAGTTCTTC
NA	NA	TRBV7-6	15	TRBJ2-2	CASSLYSGTTGELFF	TGTGCCAGCAGCTTATATAGCGGAACCACCGGGGAGCTGTTTTTT
once	NA	TRBV27	15	TRBJ1-1	CASSSPWGVDTEAFF	TGTGCCAGCAGTTCTCCGTGGGGAGTCGACACTGAAGCTTTCTTT
NA	TRBD1	TRBV7-3	14	TRBJ1-1	CASSFSDRGTEAFF	TGTGCCAGCAGCTTCTCCGACAGGGGTACTGAAGCTTTCTTT
few	TRBD1	TRBV6-6	17	TRBJ1-1	CASRRQGSYLLNTEAFF	TGTGCCAGCAGACGACAGGGTTCCTATTTATTGAACACTGAAGCTTTCTTT
NA	NA	TRBV19	14	TRBJ1-2	CASSIRDRFRGYTF	TGTGCCAGTAGTATCCGAGACAGATTTCGGGGCTACACCTTC
NA	NA	TRBV10-2	11	TRBJ1-2	CASYSRGGYTF	TGCGCCAGCTACAGTCGAGGGGGCTACACCTTC
NA	TRBD1	TRBV30	14	TRBJ1-1	CAWSQQGAGTEAFF	TGTGCCTGGAGTCAACAGGGGGCAGGGACTGAAGCTTTCTTT
NA	NA	TRBV5-1	15	TRBJ1-3	CASSWESNSGNTIYF	TGCGCCAGCAGCTGGGAGTCGAACAGTGGAAACACCATATATTTT
NA	NA	TRBV28	14	TRBJ1-1	CASSRGPANTEAFF	TGTGCCAGCAGTCGAGGGCCGGCGAACACTGAAGCTTTCTTT
NA	NA	TRBV5-5	14	TRBJ1-2	CASSLGGQIYGYTF	TGTGCCAGCAGCTTGGGGGGACAAATCTATGGCTACACCTTC
few	TRBD1	TRBV7-2	15	TRBJ1-2	CASSLRSGTDYGYTF	TGTGCCAGCAGCTTACGGTCCGGGACAGACTATGGCTACACCTTC
NA	TRBD1	TRBV28	13	TRBJ2-7	CASRSEGAHEQYF	TGTGCCAGCAGATCCGAGGGGGCCCACGAGCAGTACTTC
NA	TRBD1	TRBV19	14	TRBJ2-7	CASSMGTGIGEQYF	TGTGCCAGTAGTATGGGGACAGGGATCGGCGAGCAGTACTTC
NA	NA	TRBV19	14	TRBJ1-1	CASSIGVAGTEAFF	TGTGCCAGTAGTATAGGCGTCGCAGGCACTGAAGCTTTCTTT
NA	TRBD1	TRBV4-1	14	TRBJ1-2	CASSQDEGAGGYTF	TGCGCCAGCAGCCAAGATGAGGGGGCGGGAGGCTACACCTTC
once	NA	TRBV9	14	TRBJ1-1	CASSGLLSNTEAFF	TGTGCCAGCAGCGGTCTACTCTCGAACACTGAAGCTTTCTTT
NA	NA	TRBV6-5	14	TRBJ1-2	CASSYSDGGEGYTF	TGTGCCAGCAGTTACTCTGACGGTGGAGAGGGCTACACCTTC
few	NA	TRBV7-3	13	TRBJ2-7	CASSLTPSYEQYF	TGTGCCAGCAGCTTAACTCCTTCCTACGAGCAGTACTTC
NA	TRBD2	TRBV3-1/TRBV3-2	17	TRBJ2-3	CASSPRASGGVADTQYF	TGTGCCAGCAGCCCCCGGGCTAGCGGGGGGGTGGCAGATACGCAGTATTTT
NA	NA	TRBV5-4	14	TRBJ2-5	CASSRDLNQETQYF	TGTGCCAGCAGCCGAGACTTGAACCAAGAGACCCAGTACTTC
NA	TRBD1	TRBV29-1	12	TRBJ1-1	CSVEGQGTEAFF	TGCAGCGTTGAGGGACAGGGGACTGAAGCTTTCTTT
once	TRBD1	TRBV4-1	16	TRBJ2-5	CASSRLSGQGGETQYF	TGCGCCAGCAGTAGATTGTCGGGACAGGGTGGGGAGACCCAGTACTTC
NA	TRBD2	TRBV10-1	21	TRBJ2-3	CASSGNYKRGEKPDCTDTQYF	TGCGCCAGCAGTGGTAACTACAAGCGGGGGGAGAAACCTGACTGCACAGATACGCAGTATTTT
NA	TRBD1	TRBV2	16	TRBJ1-2	CASSEADRGTGYGYTF	TGTGCCAGCAGTGAGGCCGACAGGGGCACTGGCTATGGCTACACCTTC
NA	NA	TRBV7-6	14	TRBJ2-5	CASSLSQGRETQYF	TGTGCCAGCAGCTTAAGTCAGGGAAGGGAGACCCAGTACTTC
NA	TRBD2	TRBV6-5	15	TRBJ2-2	CASSGSGGANGELFF	TGTGCCAGCTCGGGTAGCGGGGGGGCAAACGGGGAGCTGTTTTTT
NA	NA	TRBV11-3	13	TRBJ2-5	CASSLSQQETQYF	TGTGCCAGCAGCTTGTCACAGCAAGAGACCCAGTACTTC
NA	TRBD2	TRBV11-3	17	TRBJ2-2	CASSSGLAGVNTGELFF	TGTGCCAGCAGCTCCGGACTAGCGGGGGTTAACACCGGGGAGCTGTTTTTT
NA	NA	TRBV12-5	14	TRBJ1-1	CASAPDIMNTEAFF	TGTGCTAGTGCCCCAGACATTATGAACACTGAAGCTTTCTTT
NA	NA	TRBV12-3/TRBV12-4	12	TRBJ1-5	CASSRNGQPQHF	TGTGCCAGCAGCAGGAACGGTCAGCCCCAGCATTTT
NA	NA	TRBV6-5	14	TRBJ1-5	CASSPPGDGQPQHF	TGTGCCAGCAGCCCCCCAGGGGATGGTCAGCCCCAGCATTTT
once	NA	TRBV5-1	15	TRBJ1-6	CASSSMTYSNSPLHF	TGCGCCAGCAGCTCGATGACATACTCGAATTCACCCCTCCACTTT
NA	NA	TRBV28	15	TRBJ1-1	CASRRTLQLNTEAFF	TGTGCCAGCCGCAGGACACTACAATTGAACACTGAAGCTTTCTTT
NA	TRBD2	TRBV3-1/TRBV3-2	13	TRBJ2-1	CASSEGLAGEQFF	TGTGCCAGCAGCGAGGGACTAGCGGGGGAGCAGTTCTTC
NA	TRBD1	TRBV5-1	14	TRBJ2-5	CASSLETGGETQYF	TGCGCCAGCAGCTTGGAGACAGGGGGAGAGACCCAGTACTTC
few	NA	TRBV5-1	15	TRBJ1-1	CASSLNSGRNTEAFF	TGCGCCAGCAGCTTGAATTCAGGGCGGAACACTGAAGCTTTCTTT
NA	NA	TRBV5-1	14	TRBJ1-3	CASSLGRNDNTIYF	TGCGCCAGCAGCTTGGGCAGGAATGATAACACCATATATTTT
few	TRBD2	TRBV5-1	14	TRBJ2-7	CASSLAGGSYEQYF	TGCGCCAGCAGCCTGGCGGGGGGGTCCTACGAGCAGTACTTC
NA	TRBD2	TRBV4-1	16	TRBJ2-1	CASSPRERGPGNEQFF	TGCGCCAGCAGTCCGAGAGAGCGGGGGCCGGGGAATGAGCAGTTCTTC
NA	NA	TRBV5-1	17	TRBJ2-3	CASNPGEGGTPTDTQYF	TGCGCCAGCAACCCCGGGGAGGGGGGCACCCCCACAGATACGCAGTATTTT
NA	NA	TRBV14	14	TRBJ1-5	CASSQGDSLQPQHF	TGTGCCAGCAGCCAAGGTGACAGTCTCCAGCCCCAGCATTTT